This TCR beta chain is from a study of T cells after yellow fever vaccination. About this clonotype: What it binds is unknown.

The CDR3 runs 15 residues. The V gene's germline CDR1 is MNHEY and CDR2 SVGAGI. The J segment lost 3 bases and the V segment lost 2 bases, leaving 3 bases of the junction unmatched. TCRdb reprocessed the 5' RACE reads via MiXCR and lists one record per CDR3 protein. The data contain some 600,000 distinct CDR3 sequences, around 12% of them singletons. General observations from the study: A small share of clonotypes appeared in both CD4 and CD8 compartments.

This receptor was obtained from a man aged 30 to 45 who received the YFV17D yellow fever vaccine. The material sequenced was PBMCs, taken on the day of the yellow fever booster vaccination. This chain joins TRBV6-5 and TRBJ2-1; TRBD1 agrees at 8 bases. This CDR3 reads CASSYVTGVYNEQFF. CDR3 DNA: TGTGCCAGCAGTTACGTGACAGGGGTCTACAATGAGCAGTTCTTC.